Many counts were recorded for the clone carrying this T cell receptor (beta chain). The sample originates from a study of CD8 T cells in ankylosing spondylitis. The CDR3 extends over 14 amino acids. Germline V lookup: CDR1 SGHTA, CDR2 FQGNSA. V gave up 6 bases and J gave up 10 bases; unmatched junction bases: 10. TCRdb re-called the 5' RACE reads through MiXCR, storing one row per CDR3 protein. The profile shows roughly 120,000 distinct CDR3 sequences, roughly 7.3% of them singletons. The V and J genes are TRBV7-2 and TRBJ2-1; 9 bases map to TRBD1. The receptor comes from a male donor with ankylosing spondylitis or in good health (not recorded which). Material for sequencing was blood, either unsorted or a sorted T cell fraction (not recorded which). CDR3 sequence (DNA): TGTGCCAGCAGGGGTTTTACAGGGGGCCACGAGCAGTTCTTC. Translation gives CASRGFTGGHEQFF.